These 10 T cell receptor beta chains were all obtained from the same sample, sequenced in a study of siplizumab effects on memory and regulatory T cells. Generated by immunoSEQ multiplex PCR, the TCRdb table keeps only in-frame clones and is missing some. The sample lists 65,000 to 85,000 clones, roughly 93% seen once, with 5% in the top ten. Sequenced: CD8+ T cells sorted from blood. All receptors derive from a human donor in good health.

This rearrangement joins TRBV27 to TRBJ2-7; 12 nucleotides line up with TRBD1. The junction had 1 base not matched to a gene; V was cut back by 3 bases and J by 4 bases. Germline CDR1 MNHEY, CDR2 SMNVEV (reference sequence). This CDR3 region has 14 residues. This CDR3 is CASSLGQGAYEQYF. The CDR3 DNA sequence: TGTGCCAGCAGTTTGGGACAGGGGGCATACGAGCAGTACTTC.

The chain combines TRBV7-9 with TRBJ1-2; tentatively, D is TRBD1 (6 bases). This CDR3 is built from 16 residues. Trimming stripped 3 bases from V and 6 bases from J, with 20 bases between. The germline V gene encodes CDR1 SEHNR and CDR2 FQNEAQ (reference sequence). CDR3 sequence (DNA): TGTGCCAGCAGCTTCCCCGGACGGGACATGGCCAATGGCTACACCTTC. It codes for CASSFPGRDMANGYTF.

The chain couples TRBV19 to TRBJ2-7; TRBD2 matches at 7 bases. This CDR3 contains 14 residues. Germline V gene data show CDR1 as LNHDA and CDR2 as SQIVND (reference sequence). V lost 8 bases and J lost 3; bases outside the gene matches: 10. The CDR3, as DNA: TGTGCCAGTTCCATCGGACTAGGGGACTACGAGCAGTACTTC. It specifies CASSIGLGDYEQYF.

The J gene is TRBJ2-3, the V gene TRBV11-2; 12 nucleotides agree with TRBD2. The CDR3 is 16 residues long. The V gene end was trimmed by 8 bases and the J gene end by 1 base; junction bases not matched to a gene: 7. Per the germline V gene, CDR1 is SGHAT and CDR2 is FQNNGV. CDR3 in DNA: TGTGCCAGCGACCGACTAGCGGGGGACGGCACAGATACGCAGTATTTT. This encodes CASDRLAGDGTDTQYF.

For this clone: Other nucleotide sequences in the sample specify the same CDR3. CDR3 sequence (DNA): TGTGCCAGCAGCCCTGGGGACCGCTCCACCTACGAGCAGTACTTC. Residues: CASSPGDRSTYEQYF. The rearrangement joins TRBV7-6 to TRBJ2-7, with D perhaps TRBD1 or TRBD2 (5 bases each). Germline assignment: CDR1 SGHVS and CDR2 FNYEAQ. V was pared by 5 bases and J by 2 bases, with 16 bases between. There are 15 residues in the CDR3.

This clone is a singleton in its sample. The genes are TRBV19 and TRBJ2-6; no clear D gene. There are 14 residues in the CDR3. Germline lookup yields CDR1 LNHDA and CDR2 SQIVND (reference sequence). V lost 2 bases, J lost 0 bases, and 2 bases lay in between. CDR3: CASSITSGANVLTF. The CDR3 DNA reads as TGTGCCAGTAGTATAACCTCTGGGGCCAACGTCCTGACTTTC.

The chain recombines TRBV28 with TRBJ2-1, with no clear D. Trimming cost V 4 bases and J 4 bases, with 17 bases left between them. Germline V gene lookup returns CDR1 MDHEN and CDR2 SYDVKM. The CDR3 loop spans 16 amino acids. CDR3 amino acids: CASSSQRDSRYNEQFF. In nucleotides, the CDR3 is TGTGCCAGCAGTTCTCAAAGAGACTCCCGGTACAATGAGCAGTTCTTC.

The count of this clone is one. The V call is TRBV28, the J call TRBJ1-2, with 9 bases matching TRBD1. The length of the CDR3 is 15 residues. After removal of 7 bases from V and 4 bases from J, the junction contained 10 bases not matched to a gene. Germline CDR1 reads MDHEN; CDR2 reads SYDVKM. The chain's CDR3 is CASIVTGGAPYGYTF. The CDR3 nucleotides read TGTGCCAGCATCGTAACAGGGGGCGCGCCCTATGGCTACACCTTC.

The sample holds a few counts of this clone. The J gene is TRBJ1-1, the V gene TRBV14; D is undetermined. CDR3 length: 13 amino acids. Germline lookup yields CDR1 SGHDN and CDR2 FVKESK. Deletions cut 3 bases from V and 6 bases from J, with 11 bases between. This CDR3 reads CASSQWGYPEAFF. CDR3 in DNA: TGTGCCAGCAGCCAGTGGGGATACCCTGAAGCTTTCTTT.

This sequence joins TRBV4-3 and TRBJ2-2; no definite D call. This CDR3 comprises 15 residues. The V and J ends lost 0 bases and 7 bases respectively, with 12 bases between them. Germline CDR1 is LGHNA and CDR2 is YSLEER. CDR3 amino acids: CASSQDVTVLGELFF. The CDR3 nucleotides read TGCGCCAGCAGCCAAGATGTGACGGTGCTCGGGGAGCTGTTTTTT.